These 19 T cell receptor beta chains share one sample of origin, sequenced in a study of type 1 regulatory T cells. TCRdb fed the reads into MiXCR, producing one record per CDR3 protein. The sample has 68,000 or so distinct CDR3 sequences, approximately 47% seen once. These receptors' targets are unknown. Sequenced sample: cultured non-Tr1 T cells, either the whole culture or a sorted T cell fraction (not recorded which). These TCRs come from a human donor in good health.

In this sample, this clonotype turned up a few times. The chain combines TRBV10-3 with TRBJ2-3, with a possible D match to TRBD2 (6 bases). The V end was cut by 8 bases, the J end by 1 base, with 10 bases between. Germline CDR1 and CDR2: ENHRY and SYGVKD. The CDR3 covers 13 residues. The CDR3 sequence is CAIGGAGTDTQYF. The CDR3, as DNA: TGTGCCATCGGAGGGGCAGGCACAGATACGCAGTATTTT.

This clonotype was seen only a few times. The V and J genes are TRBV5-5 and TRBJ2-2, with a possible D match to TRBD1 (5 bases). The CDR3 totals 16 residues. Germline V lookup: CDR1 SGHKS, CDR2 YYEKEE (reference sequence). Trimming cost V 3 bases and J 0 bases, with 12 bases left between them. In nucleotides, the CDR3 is TGTGCCAGCAGCTCCTGGACACTTGCGAACACCGGGGAGCTGTTTTTT. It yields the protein CASSSWTLANTGELFF.

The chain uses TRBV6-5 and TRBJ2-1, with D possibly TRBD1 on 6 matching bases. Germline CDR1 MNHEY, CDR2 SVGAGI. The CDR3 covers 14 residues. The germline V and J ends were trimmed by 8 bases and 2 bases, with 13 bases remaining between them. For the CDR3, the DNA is TGTGCCAGCGGTAGAAGGGGGACCTACAATGAGCAGTTCTTC. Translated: CASGRRGTYNEQFF.

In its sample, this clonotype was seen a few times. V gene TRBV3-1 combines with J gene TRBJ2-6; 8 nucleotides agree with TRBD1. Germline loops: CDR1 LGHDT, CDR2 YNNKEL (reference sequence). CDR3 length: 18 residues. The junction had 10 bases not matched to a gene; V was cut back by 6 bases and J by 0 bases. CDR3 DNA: TGTGCCAGCAGTTCTTACGGGACAGGCTTCTCTGGGGCCAACGTCCTGACTTTC. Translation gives CASSSYGTGFSGANVLTF.

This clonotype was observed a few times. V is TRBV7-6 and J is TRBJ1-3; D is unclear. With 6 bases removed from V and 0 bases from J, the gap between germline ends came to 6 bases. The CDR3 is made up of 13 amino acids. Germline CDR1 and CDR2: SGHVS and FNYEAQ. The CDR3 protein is CASRDLSGNTIYF. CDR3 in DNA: TGTGCCAGCAGGGACCTCTCTGGAAACACCATATATTTT.

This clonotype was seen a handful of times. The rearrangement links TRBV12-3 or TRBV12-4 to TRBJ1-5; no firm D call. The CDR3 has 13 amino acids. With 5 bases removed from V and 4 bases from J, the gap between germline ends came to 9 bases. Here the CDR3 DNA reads TGTGCCAGCAGTCCCGAGGAGAATCAGCCCCAGCATTTT. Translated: CASSPEENQPQHF.

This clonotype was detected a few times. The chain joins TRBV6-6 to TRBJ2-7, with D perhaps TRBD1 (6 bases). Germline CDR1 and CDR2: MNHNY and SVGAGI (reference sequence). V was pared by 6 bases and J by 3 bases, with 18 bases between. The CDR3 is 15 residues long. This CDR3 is CASSPLGTRYYEQYF. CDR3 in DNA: TGTGCCAGCAGCCCCTTGGGGACAAGATACTACGAGCAGTACTTC.

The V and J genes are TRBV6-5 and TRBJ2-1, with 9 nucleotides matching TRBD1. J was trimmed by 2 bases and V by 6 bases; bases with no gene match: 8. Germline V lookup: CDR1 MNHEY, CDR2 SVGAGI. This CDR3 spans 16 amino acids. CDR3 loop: CASSRTDRGTYNEQFF. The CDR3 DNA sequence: TGTGCCAGCAGCAGAACGGACAGGGGCACCTACAATGAGCAGTTCTTC.

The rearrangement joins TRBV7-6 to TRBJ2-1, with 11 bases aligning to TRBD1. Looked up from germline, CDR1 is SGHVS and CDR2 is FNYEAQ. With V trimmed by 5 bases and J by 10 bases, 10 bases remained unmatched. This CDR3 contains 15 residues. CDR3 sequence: CASSNHGTGGREQFF. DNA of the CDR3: TGTGCCAGCAGCAATCACGGGACAGGGGGACGGGAGCAGTTCTTC.

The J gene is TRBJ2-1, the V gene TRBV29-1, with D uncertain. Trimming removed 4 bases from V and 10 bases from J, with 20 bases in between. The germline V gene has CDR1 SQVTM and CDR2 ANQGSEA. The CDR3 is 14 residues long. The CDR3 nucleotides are TGCAGCGTTGTGCCCGGAAAGGGTTCGAAGGAGCAGTTCTTC. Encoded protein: CSVVPGKGSKEQFF.

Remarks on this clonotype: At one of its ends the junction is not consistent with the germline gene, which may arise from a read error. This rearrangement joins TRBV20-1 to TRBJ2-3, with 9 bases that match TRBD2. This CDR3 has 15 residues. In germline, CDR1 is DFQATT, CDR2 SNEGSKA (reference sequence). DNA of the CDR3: TGCAGTGCGATACTAGCGGGTTCTAGCATAGATACGCAGTATTTT. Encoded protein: CSAILAGSSIDTQYF.

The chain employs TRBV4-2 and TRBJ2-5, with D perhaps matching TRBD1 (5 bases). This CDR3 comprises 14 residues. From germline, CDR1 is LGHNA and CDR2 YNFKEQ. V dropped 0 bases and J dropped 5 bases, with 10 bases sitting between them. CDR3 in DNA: TGTGCCAGCAGCCAAGACCTCTCAGGGGAGACCCAGTACTTC. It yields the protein CASSQDLSGETQYF.

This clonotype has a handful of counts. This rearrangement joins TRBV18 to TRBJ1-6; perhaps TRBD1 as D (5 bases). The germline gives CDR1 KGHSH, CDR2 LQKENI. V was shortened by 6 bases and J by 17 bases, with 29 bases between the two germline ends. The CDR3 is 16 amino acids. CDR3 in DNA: TGTGCCAGCTCGCAATACCAACAGGATTCCCAAGCGGGGGTCCACTTT. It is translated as CASSQYQQDSQAGVHF.

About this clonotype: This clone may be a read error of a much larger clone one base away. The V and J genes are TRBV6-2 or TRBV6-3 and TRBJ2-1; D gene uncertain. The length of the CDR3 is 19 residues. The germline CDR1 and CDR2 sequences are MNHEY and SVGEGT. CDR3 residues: CASSYPPFSGDGHYYEQFF. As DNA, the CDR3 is TGTGCCAGCAGTTACCCCCCATTTTCGGGCGACGGGCACTACTATGAGCAGTTCTTC.

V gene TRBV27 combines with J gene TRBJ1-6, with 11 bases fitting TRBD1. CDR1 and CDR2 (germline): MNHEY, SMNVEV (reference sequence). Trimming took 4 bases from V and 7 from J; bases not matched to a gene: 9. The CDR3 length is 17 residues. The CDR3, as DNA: TGTGCCAGCAGTTCCGGGACAGGGGGAGGCATGAATTCACCCCTCCACTTT. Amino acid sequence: CASSSGTGGGMNSPLHF.

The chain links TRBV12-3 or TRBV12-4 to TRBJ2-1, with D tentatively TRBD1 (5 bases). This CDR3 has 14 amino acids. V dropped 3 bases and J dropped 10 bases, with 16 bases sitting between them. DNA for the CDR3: TGTGCCAGCAGTTTGCGTCAGGGTTCCTACGAGCAGTTCTTC. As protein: CASSLRQGSYEQFF.

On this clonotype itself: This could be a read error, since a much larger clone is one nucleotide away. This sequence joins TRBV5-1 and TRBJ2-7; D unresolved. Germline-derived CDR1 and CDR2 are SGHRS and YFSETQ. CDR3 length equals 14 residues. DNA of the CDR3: TGCGCCAACAGCTTTGGTGGGTCCTCCTACGAGCAGTACTTC. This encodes CANSFGGSSYEQYF. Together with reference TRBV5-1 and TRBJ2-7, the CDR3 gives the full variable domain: KAGVTQTPRYLIKTRGQQVTLSCSPISGHRSVSWYQQTPGQGLQFLFEYFSETQRNKGNFPGRFSGRQFSNSRSEMNVSTLELGDSALYLCANSFGGSSYEQYFGPGTRLTVT.

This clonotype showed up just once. This CDR3 reads CASSGGQVGNTEAFF. DNA of the CDR3: TGCGCCAGCAGCGGGGGACAGGTCGGGAACACTGAAGCTTTCTTT. The rearrangement joins TRBV5-1 to TRBJ1-1; the match to TRBD1 covers 8 bases. CDR1 and CDR2 from the germline V gene are SGHRS and YFSETQ. With V trimmed by 4 bases and J by 1 base, 6 bases remained unmatched. CDR3 size: 15 residues.

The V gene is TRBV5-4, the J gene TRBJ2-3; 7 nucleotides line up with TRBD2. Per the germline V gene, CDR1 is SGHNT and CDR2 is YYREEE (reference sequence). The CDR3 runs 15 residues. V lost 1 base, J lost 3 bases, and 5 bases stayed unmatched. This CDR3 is CASSLKARGTDTQYF. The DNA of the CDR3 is TGTGCCAGCAGCTTGAAGGCGCGGGGGACAGATACGCAGTATTTT. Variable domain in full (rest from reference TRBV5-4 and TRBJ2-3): ETGVTQSPTHLIKTRGQQVTLRCSSQSGHNTVSWYQQALGQGPQFIFQYYREEENGRGNFPPRFSGLQFPNYSSELNVNALELDDSALYLCASSLKARGTDTQYFGPGTRLTVL.